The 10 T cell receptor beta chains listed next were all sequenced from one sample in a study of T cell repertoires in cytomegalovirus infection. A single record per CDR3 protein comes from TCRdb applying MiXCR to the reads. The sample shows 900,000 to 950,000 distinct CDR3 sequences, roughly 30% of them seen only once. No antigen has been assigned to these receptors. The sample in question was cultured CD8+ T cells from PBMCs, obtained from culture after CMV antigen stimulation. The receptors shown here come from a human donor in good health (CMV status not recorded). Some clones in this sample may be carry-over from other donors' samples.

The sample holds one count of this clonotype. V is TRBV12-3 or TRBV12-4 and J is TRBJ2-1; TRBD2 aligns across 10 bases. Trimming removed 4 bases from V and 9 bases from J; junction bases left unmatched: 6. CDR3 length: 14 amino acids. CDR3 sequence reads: CASSWSGGAGEQFF. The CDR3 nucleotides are TGTGCCAGCAGTTGGAGCGGGGGGGCAGGTGAGCAGTTCTTC.

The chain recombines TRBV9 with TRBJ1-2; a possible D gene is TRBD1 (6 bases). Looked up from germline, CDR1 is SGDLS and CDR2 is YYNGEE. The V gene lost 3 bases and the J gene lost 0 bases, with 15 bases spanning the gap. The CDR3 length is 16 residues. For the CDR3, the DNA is TGTGCCAGCAGCGCCCGTCGGACAGAAGCTAACTATGGCTACACCTTC. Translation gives CASSARRTEANYGYTF.

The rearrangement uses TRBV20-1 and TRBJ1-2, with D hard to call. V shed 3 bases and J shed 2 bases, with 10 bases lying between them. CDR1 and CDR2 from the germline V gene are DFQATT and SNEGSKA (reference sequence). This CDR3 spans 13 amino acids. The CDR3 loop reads CSARYIGNYGYTF. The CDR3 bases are TGCAGTGCTAGGTATATCGGAAACTATGGCTACACCTTC.

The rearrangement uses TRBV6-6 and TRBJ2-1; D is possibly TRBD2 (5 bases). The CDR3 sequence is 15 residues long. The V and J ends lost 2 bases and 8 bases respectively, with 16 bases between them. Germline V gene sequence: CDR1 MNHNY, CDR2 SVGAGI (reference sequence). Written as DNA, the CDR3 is TGTGCCAGCAGTTACCTCCCGCGGGCGGTCGATGAGCAGTTCTTC. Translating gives CASSYLPRAVDEQFF.

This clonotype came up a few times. The CDR3 spells CASTDAPGHQQETQYF. The CDR3 bases are TGCGCCAGCACTGATGCTCCGGGACACCAACAAGAGACCCAGTACTTC. The rearrangement joins TRBV10-1 to TRBJ2-5; D possibly corresponds to TRBD1 (6 bases). The CDR3 has 16 amino acids. Germline CDR1 and CDR2: WNHNN and SYGVQD (reference sequence). With 7 bases removed from V and 2 bases from J, the gap between germline ends came to 20 bases.

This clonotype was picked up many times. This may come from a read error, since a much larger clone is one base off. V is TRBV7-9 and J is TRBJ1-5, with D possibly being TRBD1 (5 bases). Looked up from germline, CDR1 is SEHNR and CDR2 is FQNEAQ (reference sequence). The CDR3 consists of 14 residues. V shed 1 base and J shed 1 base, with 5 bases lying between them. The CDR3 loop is CASSLGDSNQPQHF. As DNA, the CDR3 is TGTGCCAGCAGCTTAGGGGACAGCAATCAGCCCCAGCATTTT. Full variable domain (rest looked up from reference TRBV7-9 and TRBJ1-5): DTGVSQNPRHKITKRGQNVTFRCDPISEHNRLYWYRQTLGQGPEFLTYFQNEAQLEKSRLLSDRFSAERPKGSFSTLEIQRTEQGDSAMYLCASSLGDSNQPQHFGDGTRLSIL.

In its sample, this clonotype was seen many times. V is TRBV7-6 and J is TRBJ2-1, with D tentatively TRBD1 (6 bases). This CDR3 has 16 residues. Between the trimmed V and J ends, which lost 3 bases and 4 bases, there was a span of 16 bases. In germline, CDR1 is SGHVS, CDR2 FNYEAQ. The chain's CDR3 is CASSFYREITYNEQFF. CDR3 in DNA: TGTGCCAGCAGCTTCTACAGGGAAATCACATACAATGAGCAGTTCTTC.

The CDR3 DNA is TGTGCCAGCAGTGGGGGATGGGGCACTGAAGCTTTCTTT. This sequence encodes CASSGGWGTEAFF. This sequence joins TRBV6-8 and TRBJ1-1; maybe TRBD1 (5 bases). V was cut by 5 bases and J by 4 bases, with 11 bases left in between. The CDR3 has 13 residues. Germline-derived CDR1 and CDR2 are MNHGY and SAAAGT.

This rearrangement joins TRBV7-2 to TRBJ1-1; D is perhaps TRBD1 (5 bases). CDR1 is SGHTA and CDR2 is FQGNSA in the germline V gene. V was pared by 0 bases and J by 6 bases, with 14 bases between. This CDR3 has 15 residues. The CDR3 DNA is TGTGCCAGCAGCTTAGCAGCTTGGGGGTCGGCTGAAGCTTTCTTT. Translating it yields CASSLAAWGSAEAFF. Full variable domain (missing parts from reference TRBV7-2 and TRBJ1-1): GAGVSQSPSNKVTEKGKDVELRCDPISGHTALYWYRQSLGQGLEFLIYFQGNSAPDKSGLPSDRFSAERTGGSVSTLTIQRTQQEDSAVYLCASSLAAWGSAEAFFGQGTRLTVV.

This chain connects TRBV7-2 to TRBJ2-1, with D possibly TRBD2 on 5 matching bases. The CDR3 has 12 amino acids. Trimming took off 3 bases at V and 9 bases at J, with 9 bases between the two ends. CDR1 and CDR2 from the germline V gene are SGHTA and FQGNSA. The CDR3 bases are TGTGCCAGCAGCTTTAGCGTCGGTGAGCAGTTCTTC. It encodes CASSFSVGEQFF.